The clone carrying this T cell receptor (beta chain) showed up many times. The CDR3 sequence is 16 residues long. Losses at the gene ends were 3 bases for V and 2 bases for J; bases not matched to a gene: 6. The sample is drawn from a study of human T cells and chemical hapten exposure. Time point: patch test 3, about 24 weeks after DPC sensitization. Treatment in this sample: therapeutic diphenylcyclopropenone sensitization with weekly scalp DPC. TCRdb reprocessed the RACE reads via MiXCR and lists one record per CDR3 protein. The table has some 32,000 distinct CDR3 sequences, approximately 6% seen once.

This rearrangement joins TRBV23-1 to TRBJ2-2, with 7 positions matching TRBD1. TRBV23-1 is classed as an ORF, of uncertain function. Specimen: whole blood, collected in connection with sensitization to the hapten diphenylcyclopropenone (DPC). The receptor comes from a man aged 30-40 years with alopecia areata. Some clones in this sample may be carry-over from other donors' samples. The CDR3 sequence: CASSHPDRANTGELFF. In DNA form, the CDR3 reads TGCGCCAGCAGTCATCCCGACAGGGCTAACACCGGGGAGCTGTTTTTT.